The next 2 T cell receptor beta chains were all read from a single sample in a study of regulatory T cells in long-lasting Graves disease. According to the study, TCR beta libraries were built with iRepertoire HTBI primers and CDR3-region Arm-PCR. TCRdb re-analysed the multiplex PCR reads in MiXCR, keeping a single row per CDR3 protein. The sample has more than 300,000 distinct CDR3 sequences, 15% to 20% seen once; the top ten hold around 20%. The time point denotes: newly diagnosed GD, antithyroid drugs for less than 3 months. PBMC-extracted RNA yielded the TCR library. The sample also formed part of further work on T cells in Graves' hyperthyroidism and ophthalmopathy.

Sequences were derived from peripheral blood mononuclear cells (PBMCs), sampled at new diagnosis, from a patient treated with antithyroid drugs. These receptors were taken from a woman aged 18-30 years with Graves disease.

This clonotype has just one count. CDR3 loop: CATRTSGTYEQYF. CDR3 in DNA: TGTGCCACCCGGACTAGCGGGACCTACGAGCAGTACTTC. V and J are TRBV18 and TRBJ2-7; 12 nucleotides match TRBD2. The germline gives CDR1 KGHSH, CDR2 LQKENI. V shed 10 bases and J 2 bases; nucleotides not matched to a gene: 3. CDR3 size: 13 residues.

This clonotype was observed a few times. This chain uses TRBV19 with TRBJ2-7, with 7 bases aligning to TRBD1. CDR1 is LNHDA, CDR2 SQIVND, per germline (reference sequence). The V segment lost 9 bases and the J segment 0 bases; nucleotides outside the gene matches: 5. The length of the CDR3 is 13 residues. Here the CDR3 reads CASKRTGSYEQYF. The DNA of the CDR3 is TGTGCCAGCAAGCGGACAGGCTCCTACGAGCAGTACTTC.